A single count supports the clone carrying this T cell receptor beta chain. This entry comes from a study of T cell repertoires in cytomegalovirus infection. The V gene lost 8 bases and the J gene lost 6 bases, with 19 bases spanning the gap. This CDR3 is 14 amino acids long. Germline lookup yields CDR1 KGHSH and CDR2 LQKENI. One entry per CDR3 protein, called by TCRdb with MiXCR from the reads. This sample has over 250,000 distinct CDR3 sequences, with under 30% found just once. Sequenced material: PBMCs. The rearrangement links TRBV18 to TRBJ1-1; TRBD1 is a possible D gene (5 bases). This TCR was sampled from a human donor in good health (CMV status not recorded). Some clones in this sample may be carry-over from other donors' samples. The CDR3 DNA follows: TGTGCCAGCCGTTACATCAACCCGACAGCTGAAGCTTTCTTT. Its protein is CASRYINPTAEAFF.